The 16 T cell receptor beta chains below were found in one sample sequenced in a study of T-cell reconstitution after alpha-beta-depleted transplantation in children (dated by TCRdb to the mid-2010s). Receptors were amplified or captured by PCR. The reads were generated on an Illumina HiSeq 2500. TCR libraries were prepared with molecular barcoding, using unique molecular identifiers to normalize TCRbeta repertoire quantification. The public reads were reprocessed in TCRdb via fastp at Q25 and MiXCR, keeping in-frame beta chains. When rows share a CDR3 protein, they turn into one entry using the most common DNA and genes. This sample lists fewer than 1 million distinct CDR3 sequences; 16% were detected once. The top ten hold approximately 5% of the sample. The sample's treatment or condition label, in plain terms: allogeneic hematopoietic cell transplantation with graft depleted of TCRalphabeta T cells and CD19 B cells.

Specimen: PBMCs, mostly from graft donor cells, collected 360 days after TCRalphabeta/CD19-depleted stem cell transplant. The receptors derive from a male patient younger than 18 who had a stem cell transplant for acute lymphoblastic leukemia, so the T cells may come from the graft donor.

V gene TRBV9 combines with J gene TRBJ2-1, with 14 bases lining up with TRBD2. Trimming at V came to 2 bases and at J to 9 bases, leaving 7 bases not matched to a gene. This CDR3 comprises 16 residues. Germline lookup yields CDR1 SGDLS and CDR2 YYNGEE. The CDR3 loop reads CASSVTGLAGAGEQFF. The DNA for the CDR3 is TGTGCCAGCAGCGTGACGGGACTAGCGGGAGCAGGTGAGCAGTTCTTC.

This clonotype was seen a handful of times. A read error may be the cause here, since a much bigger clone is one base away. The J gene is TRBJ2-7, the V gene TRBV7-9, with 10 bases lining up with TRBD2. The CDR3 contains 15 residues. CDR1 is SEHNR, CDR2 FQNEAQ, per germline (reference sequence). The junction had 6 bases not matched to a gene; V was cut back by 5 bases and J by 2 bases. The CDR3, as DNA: TGTGCCAGCAGCCAAGGACTAGCGGATCCCTACGAGCAGTACTTC. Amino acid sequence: CASSQGLADPYEQYF.

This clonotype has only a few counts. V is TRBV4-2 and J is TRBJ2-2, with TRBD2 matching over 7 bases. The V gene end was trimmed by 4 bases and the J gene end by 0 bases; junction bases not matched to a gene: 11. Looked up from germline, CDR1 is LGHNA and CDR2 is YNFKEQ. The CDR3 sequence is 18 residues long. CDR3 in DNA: TGTGCCAGCAGCCCGAGCCCCCCCAGCGGGGCGAACACCGGGGAGCTGTTTTTT. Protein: CASSPSPPSGANTGELFF.

CDR3 region: CASSSEGAANIQYF. For the CDR3, the DNA is TGCGCCAGCAGCTCAGAGGGGGCTGCGAACATTCAGTACTTC. V gene TRBV5-1 combines with J gene TRBJ2-4; TRBD1 aligns across 7 bases. Trimming removed 3 bases from V and 7 bases from J; junction bases left unmatched: 7. Germline CDR1 and CDR2: SGHRS and YFSETQ. The CDR3 totals 14 residues.

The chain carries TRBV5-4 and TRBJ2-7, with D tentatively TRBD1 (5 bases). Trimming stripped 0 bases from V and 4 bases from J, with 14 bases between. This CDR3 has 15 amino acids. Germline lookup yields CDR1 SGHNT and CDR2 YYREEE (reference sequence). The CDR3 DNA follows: TGTGCCAGCAGCTTGGAGGGGTTACCCGTTTACGAGCAGTACTTC. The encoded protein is CASSLEGLPVYEQYF.

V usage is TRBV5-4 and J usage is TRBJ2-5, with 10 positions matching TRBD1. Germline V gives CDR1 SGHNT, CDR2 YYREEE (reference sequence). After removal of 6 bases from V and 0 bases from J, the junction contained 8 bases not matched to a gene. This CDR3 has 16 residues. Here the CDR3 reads CASTPGGQGYQETQYF. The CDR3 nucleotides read TGTGCCAGCACCCCGGGGGGACAGGGGTACCAAGAGACCCAGTACTTC. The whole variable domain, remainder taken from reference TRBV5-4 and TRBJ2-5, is ETGVTQSPTHLIKTRGQQVTLRCSSQSGHNTVSWYQQALGQGPQFIFQYYREEENGRGNFPPRFSGLQFPNYSSELNVNALELDDSALYLCASTPGGQGYQETQYFGPGTRLLVL.

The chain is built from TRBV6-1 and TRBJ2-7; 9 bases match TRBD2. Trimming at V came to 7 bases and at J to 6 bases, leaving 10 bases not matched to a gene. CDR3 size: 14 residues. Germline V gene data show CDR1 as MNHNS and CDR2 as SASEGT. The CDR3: CASKGIAGALEQYF. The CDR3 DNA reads TGTGCCAGCAAAGGTATAGCGGGAGCCCTCGAGCAGTACTTC.

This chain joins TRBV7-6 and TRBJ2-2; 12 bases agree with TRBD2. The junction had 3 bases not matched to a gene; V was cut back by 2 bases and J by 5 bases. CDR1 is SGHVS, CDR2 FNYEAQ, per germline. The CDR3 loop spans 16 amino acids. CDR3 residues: CASSLYGTSGTGELFF. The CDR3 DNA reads TGTGCCAGCAGCTTATATGGGACTAGCGGGACCGGGGAGCTGTTTTTT.

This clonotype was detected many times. The CDR3 DNA reads as TGTGCCAGCAGTTTAGGTGAGCCCCAGCATTTT. Translation gives CASSLGEPQHF. The chain uses TRBV12-3 or TRBV12-4 and TRBJ1-5; D is uncertain. Between the trimmed V and J ends, which lost 1 base and 8 bases, there was a span of 3 bases. CDR3 length: 11 amino acids.

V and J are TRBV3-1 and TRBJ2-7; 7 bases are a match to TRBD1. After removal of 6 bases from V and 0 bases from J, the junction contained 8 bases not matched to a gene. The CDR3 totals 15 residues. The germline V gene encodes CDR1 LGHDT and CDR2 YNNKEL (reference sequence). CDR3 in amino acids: CASSRQGEGSYEQYF. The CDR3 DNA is TGTGCCAGCAGTCGACAGGGTGAAGGCTCCTACGAGCAGTACTTC.

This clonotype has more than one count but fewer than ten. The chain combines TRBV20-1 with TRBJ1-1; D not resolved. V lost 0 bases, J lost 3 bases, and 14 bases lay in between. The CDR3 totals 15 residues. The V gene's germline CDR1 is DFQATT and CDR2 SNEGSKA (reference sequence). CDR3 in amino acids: CSARDPTDSHTEAFF. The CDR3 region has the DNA TGCAGTGCTAGAGACCCCACCGATTCACACACTGAAGCTTTCTTT.

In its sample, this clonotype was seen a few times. In DNA, the CDR3 is TGTGCCAGCAGTACAGGGGGCCCGTGGGCCTACAATGAGCAGTTCTTC. Translating gives CASSTGGPWAYNEQFF. The V call is TRBV2, the J call TRBJ2-1; TRBD1 agrees at 9 bases. The junction had 7 bases not matched to a gene; V was cut back by 5 bases and J by 2 bases. The CDR3 length is 16 residues. The germline V gene encodes CDR1 SNHLY and CDR2 FYNNEI. The complete variable domain, with remaining parts taken from reference TRBV2 and TRBJ2-1, reads EPEVTQTPSHQVTQMGQEVILRCVPISNHLYFYWYRQILGQKVEFLVSFYNNEISEKSEIFDDQFSVERPDGSNFTLKIRSTKLEDSAMYFCASSTGGPWAYNEQFFGPGTRLTVL.

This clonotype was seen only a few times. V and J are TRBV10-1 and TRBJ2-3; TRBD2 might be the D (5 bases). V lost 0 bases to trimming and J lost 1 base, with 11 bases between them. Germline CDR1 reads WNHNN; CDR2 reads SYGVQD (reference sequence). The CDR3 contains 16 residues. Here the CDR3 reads CASSESRVFRTDTQYF. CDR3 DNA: TGCGCCAGCAGTGAGTCGAGGGTATTTCGCACAGATACGCAGTATTTT.

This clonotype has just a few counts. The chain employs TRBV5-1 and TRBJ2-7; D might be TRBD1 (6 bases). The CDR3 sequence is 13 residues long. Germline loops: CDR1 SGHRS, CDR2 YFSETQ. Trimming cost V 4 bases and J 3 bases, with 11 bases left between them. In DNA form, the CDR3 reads TGCGCCAGCAGCGTACAGGGTGACTACGAGCAGTACTTC. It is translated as CASSVQGDYEQYF.

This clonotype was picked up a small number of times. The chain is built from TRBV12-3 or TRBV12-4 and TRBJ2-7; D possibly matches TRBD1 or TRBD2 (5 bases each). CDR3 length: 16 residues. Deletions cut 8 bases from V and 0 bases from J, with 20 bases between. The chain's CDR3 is CASQSTPGTGSYEQYF. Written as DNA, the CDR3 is TGTGCCAGCCAATCCACCCCCGGGACGGGCTCCTACGAGCAGTACTTC.

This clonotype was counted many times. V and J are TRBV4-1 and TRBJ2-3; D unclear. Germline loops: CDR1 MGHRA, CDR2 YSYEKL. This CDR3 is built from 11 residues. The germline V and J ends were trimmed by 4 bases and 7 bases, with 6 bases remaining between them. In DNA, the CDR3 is TGCGCCAGCAGCCTCGGAAATACGCAGTATTTT. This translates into CASSLGNTQYF.